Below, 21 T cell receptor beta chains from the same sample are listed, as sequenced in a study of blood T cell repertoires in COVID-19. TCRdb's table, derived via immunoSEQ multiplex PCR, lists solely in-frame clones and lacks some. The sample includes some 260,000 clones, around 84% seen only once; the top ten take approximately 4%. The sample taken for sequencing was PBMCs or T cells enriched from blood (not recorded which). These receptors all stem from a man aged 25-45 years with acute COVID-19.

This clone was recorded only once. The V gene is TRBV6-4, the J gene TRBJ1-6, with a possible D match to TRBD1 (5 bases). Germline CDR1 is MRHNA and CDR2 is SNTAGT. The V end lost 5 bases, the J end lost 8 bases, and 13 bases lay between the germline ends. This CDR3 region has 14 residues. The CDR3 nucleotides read TGTGCCAGCAGTTTGGACATGGGGCATTCACCCCTCCACTTT. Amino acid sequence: CASSLDMGHSPLHF.

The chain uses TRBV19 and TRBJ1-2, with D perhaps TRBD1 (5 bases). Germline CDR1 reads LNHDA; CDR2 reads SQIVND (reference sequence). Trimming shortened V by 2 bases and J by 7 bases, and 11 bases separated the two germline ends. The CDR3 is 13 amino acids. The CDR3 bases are TGTGCCAGTAGTATACGGGGGGAGTCTGGCTACACCTTC. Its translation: CASSIRGESGYTF.

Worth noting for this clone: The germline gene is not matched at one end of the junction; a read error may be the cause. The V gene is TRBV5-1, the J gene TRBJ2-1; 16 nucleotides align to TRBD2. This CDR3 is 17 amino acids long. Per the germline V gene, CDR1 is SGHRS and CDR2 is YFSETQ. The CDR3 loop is CASSLPGTSGRGNEQFF. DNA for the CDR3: TGTGCCAGCAGCTTGCCCGGGACTAGCGGGAGGGGCAATGAGCAGTTCTTC. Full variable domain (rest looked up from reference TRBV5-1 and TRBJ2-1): KAGVTQTPRYLIKTRGQQVTLSCSPISGHRSVSWYQQTPGQGLQFLFEYFSETQRNKGNFPGRFSGRQFSNSRSEMNVSTLELGDSALYLCASSLPGTSGRGNEQFFGPGTRLTVL.

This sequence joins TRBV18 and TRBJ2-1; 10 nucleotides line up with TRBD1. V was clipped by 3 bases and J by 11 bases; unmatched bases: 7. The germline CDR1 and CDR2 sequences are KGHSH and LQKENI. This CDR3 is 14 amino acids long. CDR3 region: CASSPGTGVGKQFF. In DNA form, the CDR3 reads TGTGCCAGCTCACCCGGGACAGGGGTTGGTAAGCAGTTCTTC.

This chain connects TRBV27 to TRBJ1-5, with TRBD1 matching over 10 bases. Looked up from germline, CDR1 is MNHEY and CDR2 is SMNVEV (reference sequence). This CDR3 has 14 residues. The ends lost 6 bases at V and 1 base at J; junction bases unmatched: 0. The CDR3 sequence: CASRGQGSNQPQHF. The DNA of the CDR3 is TGTGCCAGCAGGGGACAGGGGAGCAATCAGCCCCAGCATTTT.

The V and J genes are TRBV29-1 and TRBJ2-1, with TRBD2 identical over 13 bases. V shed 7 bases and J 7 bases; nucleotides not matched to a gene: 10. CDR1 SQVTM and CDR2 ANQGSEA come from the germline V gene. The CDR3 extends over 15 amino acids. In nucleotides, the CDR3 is TGCAGCGCTACAATCGGGACTAGCGGGACGAATGAGCAGTTCTTC. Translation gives CSATIGTSGTNEQFF.

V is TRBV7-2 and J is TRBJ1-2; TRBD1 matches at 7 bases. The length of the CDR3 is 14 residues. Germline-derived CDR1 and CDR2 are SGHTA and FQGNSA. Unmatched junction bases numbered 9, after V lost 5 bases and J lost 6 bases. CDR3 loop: CASSNQQGSHGYTF. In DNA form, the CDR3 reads TGTGCCAGCAGCAACCAACAGGGGAGTCATGGCTACACCTTC.

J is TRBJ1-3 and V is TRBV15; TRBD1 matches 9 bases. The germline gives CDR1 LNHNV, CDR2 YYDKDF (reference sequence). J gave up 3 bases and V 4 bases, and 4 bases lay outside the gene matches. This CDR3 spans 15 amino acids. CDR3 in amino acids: CATSTGQGDGNTIYF. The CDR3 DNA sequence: TGTGCCACCAGCACGGGACAGGGCGATGGAAACACCATATATTTT.

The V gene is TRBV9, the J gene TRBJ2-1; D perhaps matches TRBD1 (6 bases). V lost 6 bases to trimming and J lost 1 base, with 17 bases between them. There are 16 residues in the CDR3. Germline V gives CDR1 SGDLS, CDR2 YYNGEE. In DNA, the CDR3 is TGTGCCAGCAACCCCGACCGGGACATATCCTACAATGAGCAGTTCTTC. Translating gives CASNPDRDISYNEQFF.

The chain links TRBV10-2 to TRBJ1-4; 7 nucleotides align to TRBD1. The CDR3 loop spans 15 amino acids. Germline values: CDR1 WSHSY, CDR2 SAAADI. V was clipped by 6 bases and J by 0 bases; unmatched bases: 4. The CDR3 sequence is CASSPGQATNEKLFF. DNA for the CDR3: TGCGCCAGCAGCCCCGGACAGGCAACTAATGAAAAACTGTTTTTT.

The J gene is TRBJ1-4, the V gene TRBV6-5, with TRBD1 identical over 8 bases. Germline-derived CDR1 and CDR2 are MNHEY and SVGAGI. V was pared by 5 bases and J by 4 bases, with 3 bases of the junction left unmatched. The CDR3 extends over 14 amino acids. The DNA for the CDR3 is TGTGCCAGCAGTAACAGGGGGTTTAATGAAAAACTGTTTTTT. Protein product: CASSNRGFNEKLFF.

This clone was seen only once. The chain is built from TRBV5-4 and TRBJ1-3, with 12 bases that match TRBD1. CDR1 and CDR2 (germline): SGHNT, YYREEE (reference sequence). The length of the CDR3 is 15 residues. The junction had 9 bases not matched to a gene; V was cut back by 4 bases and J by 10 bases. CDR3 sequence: CASSVRDRGLQTIYF. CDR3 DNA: TGTGCCAGCAGCGTCCGGGACAGGGGGCTACAAACCATATATTTT.

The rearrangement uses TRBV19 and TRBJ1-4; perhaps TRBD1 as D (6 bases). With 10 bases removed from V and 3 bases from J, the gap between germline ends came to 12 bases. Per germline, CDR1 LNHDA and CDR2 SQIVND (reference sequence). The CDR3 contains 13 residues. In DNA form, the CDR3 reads TGTGCCACTAGCAGGGGTTCTAATGAAAAACTGTTTTTT. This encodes CATSRGSNEKLFF.

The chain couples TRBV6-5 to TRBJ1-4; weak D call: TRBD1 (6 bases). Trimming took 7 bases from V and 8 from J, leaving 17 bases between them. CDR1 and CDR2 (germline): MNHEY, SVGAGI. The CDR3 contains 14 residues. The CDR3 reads CASKQQGGVEKLFF. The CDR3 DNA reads TGTGCCAGCAAACAACAGGGTGGAGTGGAAAAACTGTTTTTT.

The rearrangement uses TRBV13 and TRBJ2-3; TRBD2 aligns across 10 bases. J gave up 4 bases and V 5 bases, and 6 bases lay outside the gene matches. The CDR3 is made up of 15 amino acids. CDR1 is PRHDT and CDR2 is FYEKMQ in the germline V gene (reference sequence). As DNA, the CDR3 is TGTGCCAGCAGCACGATGAGCGGGGGGGCAGATACGCAGTATTTT. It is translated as CASSTMSGGADTQYF.

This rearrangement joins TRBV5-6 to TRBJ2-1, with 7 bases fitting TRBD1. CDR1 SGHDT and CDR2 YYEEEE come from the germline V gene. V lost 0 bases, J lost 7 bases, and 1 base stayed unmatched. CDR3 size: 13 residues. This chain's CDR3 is CASSLDRGNEQFF. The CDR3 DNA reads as TGTGCCAGCAGCTTGGACAGGGGTAATGAGCAGTTCTTC.

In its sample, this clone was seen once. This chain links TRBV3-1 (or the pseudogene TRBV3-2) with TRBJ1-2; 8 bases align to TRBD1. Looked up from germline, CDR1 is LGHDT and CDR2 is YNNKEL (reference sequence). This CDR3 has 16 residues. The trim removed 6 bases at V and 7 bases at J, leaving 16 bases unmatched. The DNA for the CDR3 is TGTGCCAGCAGTCCCCTCTCTCAGGGGGCATATGGTGGCTACACCTTC. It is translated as CASSPLSQGAYGGYTF.

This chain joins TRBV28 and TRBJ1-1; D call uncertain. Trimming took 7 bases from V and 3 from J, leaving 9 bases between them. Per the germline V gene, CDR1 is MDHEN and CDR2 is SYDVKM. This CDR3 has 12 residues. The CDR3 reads CASTLVDTEAFF. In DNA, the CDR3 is TGTGCCAGCACCCTCGTTGACACTGAAGCTTTCTTT. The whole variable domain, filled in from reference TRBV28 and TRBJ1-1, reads DVKVTQSSRYLVKRTGEKVFLECVQDMDHENMFWYRQDPGLGLRLIYFSYDVKMKEKGDIPEGYSVSREKKERFSLILESASTNQTSMYLCASTLVDTEAFFGQGTRLTVV.

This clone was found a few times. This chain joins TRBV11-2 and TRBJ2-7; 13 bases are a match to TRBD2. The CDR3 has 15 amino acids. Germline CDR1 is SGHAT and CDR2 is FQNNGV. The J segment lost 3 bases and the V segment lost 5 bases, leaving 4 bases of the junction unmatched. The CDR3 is CASSAGLAGIYEQYV. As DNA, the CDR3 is TGTGCCAGCAGCGCGGGACTAGCGGGGATCTACGAGCAGTACGTC.

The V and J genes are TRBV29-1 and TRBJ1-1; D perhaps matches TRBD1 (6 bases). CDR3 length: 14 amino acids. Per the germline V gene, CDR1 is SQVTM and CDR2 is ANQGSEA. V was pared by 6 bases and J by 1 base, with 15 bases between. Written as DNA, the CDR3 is TGCAGCGTCGAGGGCGGCAGGGGGAACACTGAAGCTTTCTTT. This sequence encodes CSVEGGRGNTEAFF.

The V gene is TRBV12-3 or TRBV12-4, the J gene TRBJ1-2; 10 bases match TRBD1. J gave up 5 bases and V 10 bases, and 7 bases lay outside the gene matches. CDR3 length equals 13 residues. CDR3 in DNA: TGTGCCACCGGGACAGGGGCGGTGTATGGCTACACCTTC. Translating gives CATGTGAVYGYTF.